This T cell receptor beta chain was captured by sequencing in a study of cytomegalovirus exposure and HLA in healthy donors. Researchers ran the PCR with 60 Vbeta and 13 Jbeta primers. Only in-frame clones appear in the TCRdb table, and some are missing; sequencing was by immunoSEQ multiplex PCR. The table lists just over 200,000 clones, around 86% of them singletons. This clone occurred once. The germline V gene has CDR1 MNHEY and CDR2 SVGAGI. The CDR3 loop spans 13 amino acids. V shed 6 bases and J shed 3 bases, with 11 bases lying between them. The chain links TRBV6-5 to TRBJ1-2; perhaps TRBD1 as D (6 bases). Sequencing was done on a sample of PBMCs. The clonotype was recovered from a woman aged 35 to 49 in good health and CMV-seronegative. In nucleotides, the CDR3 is TGTGCCAGCAGACCACAGGGATACTATGGCTACACCTTC. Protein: CASRPQGYYGYTF.